The next 26 T cell receptor beta chains were all read from a single sample in a study of blood T cell repertoires in COVID-19. Clones were read by immunoSEQ multiplex PCR, and TCRdb kept only the in-frame ones, dropping some. The repertoire includes 45,000 to 70,000 clones, approximately 90% of them detected once, and roughly an eighth sits in the top ten. The specimen was peripheral blood. These receptors were collected from an older woman with active COVID-19.

In its sample, this clone was seen once. The gene calls are TRBV19 and TRBJ1-5, with D perhaps TRBD1 (5 bases). In germline, CDR1 is LNHDA, CDR2 SQIVND (reference sequence). V was clipped by 7 bases and J by 0 bases, with 19 bases between them. The CDR3 loop spans 17 amino acids. The CDR3 loop reads CASTPTERDGSNQPQHF. For the CDR3, the DNA is TGTGCCAGTACCCCAACCGAGCGGGACGGTAGCAATCAGCCCCAGCATTTT.

CDR3 bases: TGCAGCGTTCTCGACAGGGCGACTGAAGCTTTCTTT. Protein: CSVLDRATEAFF. The chain couples TRBV29-1 to TRBJ1-1; 7 nucleotides align to TRBD1. CDR3 size: 12 residues. Germline CDR1 reads SQVTM; CDR2 reads ANQGSEA. Losses at the gene ends were 5 bases for V and 5 bases for J; bases not matched to a gene: 5.

The rearrangement links TRBV5-1 to TRBJ2-4, with a possible D match to TRBD2 (6 bases). The germline CDR1 and CDR2 sequences are SGHRS and YFSETQ. The ends were cut back, 4 bases at V and 3 bases at J, with 11 bases in the middle. The CDR3 loop spans 14 amino acids. In DNA, the CDR3 is TGCGCCAGCAGCGTGCAGGGAGGCAAAAACATTCAGTACTTC. It yields the protein CASSVQGGKNIQYF.

The chain has TRBV6-2 or TRBV6-3 and TRBJ2-2; 7 bases line up with TRBD1. V gave up 3 bases and J gave up 4 bases; unmatched junction bases: 14. The germline CDR1 and CDR2 sequences are MNHEY and SVGEGT. This CDR3 region has 18 residues. CDR3 amino acids: CASSYSAGQVMATGELFF. The CDR3 nucleotides are TGTGCCAGCAGTTATTCGGCAGGACAGGTGATGGCCACCGGGGAGCTGTTTTTT.

The CDR3 region has the DNA TGTGCCAGCAGAAGACAGGACTATAATTCACCCCTCCACTTT. Translation: CASRRQDYNSPLHF. This chain connects TRBV27 to TRBJ1-6; D may be TRBD1 (6 bases). Trimming stripped 6 bases from V and 3 bases from J, with 9 bases between. Germline V gene data show CDR1 as MNHEY and CDR2 as SMNVEV (reference sequence). This CDR3 contains 14 residues.

The genes are TRBV3-1 (or the pseudogene TRBV3-2) and TRBJ2-3; TRBD2 is a possible D gene (6 bases). V was shortened by 4 bases and J by 4 bases, with 12 bases between the two germline ends. CDR1 and CDR2 (germline): LGHDT, YNNKEL (reference sequence). CDR3 length: 14 amino acids. CDR3 DNA: TGTGCCAGCAGCCCGAGGGGAGGCTCAGATACGCAGTATTTT. It translates to CASSPRGGSDTQYF.

CDR3 residues: CASRLSPGLAGGGTGELFF. Here the CDR3 DNA reads TGTGCCAGCAGACTCTCTCCGGGACTAGCGGGGGGCGGGACCGGGGAGCTGTTTTTT. The chain uses TRBV4-2 and TRBJ2-2; 15 positions agree with TRBD2. CDR1 LGHNA and CDR2 YNFKEQ come from the germline V gene. Trimming at V came to 6 bases and at J to 5 bases, leaving 13 bases not matched to a gene. The CDR3 has 19 residues.

The CDR3 DNA sequence: TGTGCCAGCTCACCACGGGCAGGGGTGTCCAATCAGCCCCAGCATTTT. Its protein is CASSPRAGVSNQPQHF. The chain combines TRBV18 with TRBJ1-5; tentatively, D is TRBD1 (6 bases). The length of the CDR3 is 16 residues. The V end was cut by 1 base, the J end by 3 bases, with 13 bases between. Germline values: CDR1 KGHSH, CDR2 LQKENI.

The CDR3 loop reads CASSPRDRGSEAFF. CDR3 coding DNA: TGTGCCAGCAGCCCCCGGGACAGGGGCTCTGAAGCTTTCTTT. The J gene is TRBJ1-1, the V gene TRBV4-2, with 10 nucleotides matching TRBD1. This CDR3 has 14 residues. V was pared by 4 bases and J by 6 bases, with 5 bases of the junction left unmatched. Germline-derived CDR1 and CDR2 are LGHNA and YNFKEQ.

The J gene is TRBJ1-4, the V gene TRBV4-2; possibly TRBD1 for D (6 bases). Germline assignment: CDR1 LGHNA and CDR2 YNFKEQ. The V gene lost 4 bases and the J gene lost 7 bases, with 13 bases spanning the gap. CDR3 length: 14 residues. As DNA, the CDR3 is TGTGCCAGCAGCCGGGGGACAAGAGGTGAAAAACTGTTTTTT. Residues: CASSRGTRGEKLFF.

The chain recombines TRBV12-5 with TRBJ1-5, with 7 nucleotides matching TRBD1. Trimming took 5 bases from V and 6 from J; bases not matched to a gene: 10. The CDR3 consists of 15 residues. Looked up from germline, CDR1 is LGHNT and CDR2 is FRNRAP. The CDR3 nucleotides read TGTGCTAGTGGTGCCCGACAGGGAATAGCTCAGCCCCAGCATTTT. It codes for CASGARQGIAQPQHF.

The chain joins TRBV18 to TRBJ2-5, with D possibly being TRBD2 (6 bases). The CDR3 totals 13 residues. Germline V gene lookup returns CDR1 KGHSH and CDR2 LQKENI. Trimming took off 5 bases at V and 1 base at J, with 8 bases between the two ends. The CDR3 DNA sequence: TGTGCCAGCTCATTAGCGGCCCAAGAGACCCAGTACTTC. Translation: CASSLAAQETQYF.

The genes are TRBV6-5 and TRBJ1-1; no clear D gene. Germline V gene data show CDR1 as MNHEY and CDR2 as SVGAGI. This CDR3 has 13 residues. The V end was cut by 5 bases, the J end by 0 bases, with 7 bases between. CDR3: CASSPLMNTEAFF. CDR3 coding DNA: TGTGCCAGCAGTCCTTTAATGAACACTGAAGCTTTCTTT.

This clone was detected only once. The J gene is TRBJ2-3, the V gene TRBV29-1, with 9 nucleotides matching TRBD2. This CDR3 comprises 14 residues. Unmatched junction bases numbered 9, after V lost 8 bases and J lost 3 bases. The germline V gene has CDR1 SQVTM and CDR2 ANQGSEA. DNA for the CDR3: TGCAGCTTTAGTCGGAGCGGGGGGACAGATACGCAGTATTTT. It specifies CSFSRSGGTDTQYF.

This clone has a handful of counts. The chain has TRBV4-3 and TRBJ1-6, with D maybe TRBD1 (5 bases). Trimming took off 4 bases at V and 14 bases at J, with 18 bases between the two ends. Germline V gene lookup returns CDR1 LGHNA and CDR2 YSLEER. CDR3 length equals 14 residues. DNA of the CDR3: TGCGCCAGCAGCCCAGGAGGGGCCCTCTCGGCCCTCCACTTT. It is translated as CASSPGGALSALHF.

The rearrangement links TRBV6-5 to TRBJ1-1, with 8 bases fitting TRBD1. In germline, CDR1 is MNHEY, CDR2 SVGAGI. V lost 7 bases and J lost 4; bases outside the gene matches: 8. This CDR3 region has 14 residues. This chain's CDR3 is CASIRQGRGTEAFF. The CDR3 DNA reads as TGTGCCAGCATTCGACAGGGGCGAGGCACTGAAGCTTTCTTT.

The J gene is TRBJ2-1, the V gene TRBV11-1, with a possible D match to TRBD1 (6 bases). This CDR3 spans 16 amino acids. V lost 5 bases and J 1 base, leaving 15 bases between the germline ends. Per the germline V gene, CDR1 is SGHAT and CDR2 is FQDESV (reference sequence). The CDR3 loop reads CASSPRMGASYNEQFF. CDR3 bases: TGTGCCAGCAGCCCCAGGATGGGGGCTTCCTACAATGAGCAGTTCTTC.

This chain links TRBV30 with TRBJ2-7; no clear D gene. V lost 0 bases, J lost 6 bases, and 9 bases lay in between. The CDR3 contains 12 residues. In germline, CDR1 is GTSNPN, CDR2 SVGIG (reference sequence). The CDR3 sequence: CAWSVRYGEQYF. Written as DNA, the CDR3 is TGTGCCTGGAGTGTACGGTACGGCGAGCAGTACTTC.

The chain recombines TRBV10-3 with TRBJ2-7, with TRBD2 matching over 8 bases. The CDR3 has 15 amino acids. Germline V gene sequence: CDR1 ENHRY, CDR2 SYGVKD. The J segment lost 2 bases and the V segment lost 10 bases, leaving 13 bases of the junction unmatched. The DNA for the CDR3 is TGTGCCACGAGCCCTCATAGCGGGGCCGCCTACGAGCAGTACTTC. This codes for CATSPHSGAAYEQYF.

The chain employs TRBV5-8 and TRBJ1-2; a possible D gene is TRBD1 (5 bases). CDR3 length: 13 residues. The V end was cut by 1 base, the J end by 8 bases, with 12 bases between. In germline, CDR1 is SGHTS, CDR2 YDEGEE. The CDR3, as DNA: TGTGCCAGCAGCTTGAGGCAGGGAAGAGGCTACACCTTC. Protein sequence: CASSLRQGRGYTF.

J is TRBJ2-5 and V is TRBV6-5, with a tentative D call TRBD1 (5 bases). This CDR3 is 14 amino acids long. Germline V gene data show CDR1 as MNHEY and CDR2 as SVGAGI. The V end lost 6 bases, the J end lost 2 bases, and 13 bases lay between the germline ends. Written as DNA, the CDR3 is TGTGCCAGCAGGGCAGGGTCAGGGCAAGAGACCCAGTACTTC. It codes for CASRAGSGQETQYF.

This chain uses TRBV4-3 with TRBJ1-2, with D perhaps matching TRBD1 (6 bases). Germline assignment: CDR1 LGHNA and CDR2 YSLEER. V was trimmed by 3 bases and J by 0 bases, leaving 17 bases between them. The CDR3 loop spans 17 amino acids. Here the CDR3 reads CASSQSPNRVANYGYTF. CDR3 bases: TGCGCCAGCAGCCAGAGCCCAAACAGGGTAGCTAACTATGGCTACACCTTC.

This chain connects TRBV7-2 to TRBJ2-7, with 7 bases fitting TRBD1. The CDR3 covers 15 residues. The V gene end was trimmed by 4 bases and the J gene end by 3 bases; junction bases not matched to a gene: 9. The germline V gene encodes CDR1 SGHTA and CDR2 FQGNSA. The CDR3 region is CASSSLGDSNYEQYF. CDR3 nucleotide sequence: TGTGCCAGCAGCTCCCTGGGGGACAGCAACTACGAGCAGTACTTC.

The chain carries TRBV19 and TRBJ1-1, with D tentatively TRBD1 (5 bases). The CDR3 totals 15 residues. V shed 8 bases and J shed 0 bases, with 16 bases lying between them. The germline V gene encodes CDR1 LNHDA and CDR2 SQIVND (reference sequence). The CDR3, as DNA: TGTGCCAGTGGGCGACAGCGTCAACTGAACACTGAAGCTTTCTTT. Amino acid sequence: CASGRQRQLNTEAFF.

The chain is built from TRBV25-1 and TRBJ1-2, with 10 bases fitting TRBD1. With 4 bases clipped from V and 1 base from J, the junction kept 6 bases outside the gene matches. The CDR3 is 16 amino acids. CDR1 and CDR2 (germline): MGHDK, SYGVNS. This CDR3 reads CASSVPGQGNNYGYTF. The DNA of the CDR3 is TGTGCCAGCAGTGTACCGGGACAGGGGAATAACTATGGCTACACCTTC.

The rearrangement links TRBV4-2 to TRBJ1-3; D is undetermined. Trimming shortened V by 4 bases and J by 0 bases, and 10 bases separated the two germline ends. The CDR3 length is 15 residues. Per the germline V gene, CDR1 is LGHNA and CDR2 is YNFKEQ. The chain's CDR3 is CASSPGVGSGNTIYF. CDR3 DNA sequence: TGTGCCAGCAGCCCAGGCGTTGGCTCTGGAAACACCATATATTTT.